This entry describes one T cell receptor beta chain. Its antigen remains unidentified. This sample is part of a study of beta chain features in type 1 diabetes. Study-wide results and caveats: For cells with high TCR expression, cDNA sequencing could yield over-representation.

TCRB transcripts that were expressed got sequenced, as all of the isolated RNA had been reverse transcribed. The read count averaged roughly 3.5 million across naive, central memory and regulatory T cell samples. This table comes from immunoSEQ multiplex PCR, and its TCRdb copy is limited to in-frame clones, with some not included. Here the sample spans fewer than 900,000 clones, about 17% being singletons. The TCR was taken from a woman aged 18 to 35 in good health. The source material was naive CD4+ T cells from blood.

The CDR3 bases are TGTGCCAGCAGTTTGTCGCCGTTAGCCTACGAGCAGTACTTC. Translated, it gives CASSLSPLAYEQYF. This sequence joins TRBV27 and TRBJ2-7; D remains ambiguous. The CDR3 sequence is 14 residues long. Trimming removed 3 bases from V and 2 bases from J, with 11 bases in between. Germline lookup yields CDR1 MNHEY and CDR2 SMNVEV (reference sequence).